This T cell receptor (beta chain) was sequenced in a study of blood T cells in healthy people across ages. The CDR3 is 16 residues long. Germline values: CDR1 SGHKS, CDR2 YYEKEE (reference sequence). The ends were cut back, 0 bases at V and 1 base at J, with 13 bases in the middle. Donors were systemically healthy Caucasian individuals from Russia aged roughly 6 to 100 years. PCR was performed a second time for about 7 to 12 cycles using a sample-barcoded 5' primer and a J-beta primer mix. Each CDR3 protein is one row after TCRdb ran MiXCR on the 5' RACE reads. The sample lists fewer than 800,000 distinct CDR3 sequences, approximately 25% occurring once. This clonotype has more than one count but fewer than ten. Another study also made use of these data, one on T cells of mothers and their children. That paper states: Thymic selection, a shaping force on TCR recombination output, acts similarly in related and unrelated pairs. An overlap that was slightly higher, though non-significant, was seen in related mother-child pairs versus unrelated pairs.

Material: blood. J is TRBJ2-5 and V is TRBV5-5; D is perhaps TRBD1 (5 bases). This sequence was found in a boy between 5 and 17 years old in good health. The CDR3 is CASSLAFGAGQETQYF. CDR3 nucleotides: TGTGCCAGCAGCTTGGCCTTTGGGGCAGGCCAAGAGACCCAGTACTTC. The variable domain in full, completed from reference TRBV5-5 and TRBJ2-5, reads DAGVTQSPTHLIKTRGQQVTLRCSPISGHKSVSWYQQVLGQGPQFIFQYYEKEERGRGNFPDRFSARQFPNYSSELNVNALLLGDSALYLCASSLAFGAGQETQYFGPGTRLLVL.